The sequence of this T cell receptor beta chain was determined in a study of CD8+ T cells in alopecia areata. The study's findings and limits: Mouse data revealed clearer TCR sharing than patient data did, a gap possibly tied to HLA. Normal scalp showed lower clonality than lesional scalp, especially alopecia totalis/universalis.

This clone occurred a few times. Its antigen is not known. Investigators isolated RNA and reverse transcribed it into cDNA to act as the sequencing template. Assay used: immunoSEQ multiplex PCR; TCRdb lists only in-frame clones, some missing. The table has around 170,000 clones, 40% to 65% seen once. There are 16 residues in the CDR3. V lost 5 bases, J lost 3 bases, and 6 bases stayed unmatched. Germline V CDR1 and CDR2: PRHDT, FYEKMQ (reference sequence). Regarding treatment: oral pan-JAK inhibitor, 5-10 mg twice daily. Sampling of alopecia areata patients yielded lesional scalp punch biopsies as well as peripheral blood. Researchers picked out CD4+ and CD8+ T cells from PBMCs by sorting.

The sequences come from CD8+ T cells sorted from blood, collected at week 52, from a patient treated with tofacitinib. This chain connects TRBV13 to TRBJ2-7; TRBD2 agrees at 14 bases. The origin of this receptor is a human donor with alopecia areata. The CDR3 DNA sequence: TGTGCCAGCAGCCAGGGACTAGCGGGGGTCTTCTACGAGCAGTACTTC. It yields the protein CASSQGLAGVFYEQYF.